This T cell receptor (beta chain) originates from a study of blood T cell repertoires in COVID-19. About the research overall: Some COVID-19 samples were acute and others convalescent; all came from the United States, Italy and Spain.

Original methodology: Amplification from reference gene primers served as the basis for estimated nucleated cell counts. The assay was immunoSEQ multiplex PCR, and TCRdb's table has in-frame clones only and misses some. Clone size and the V and J calls come from that table; the DNA yielded D and trimming. The data hold roughly 190,000 clones, with nearly 90% observed a single time. This sequence originates from a man aged 55 to 70 with active or convalescent COVID-19. The sequencing sample was made of peripheral blood.

CDR3 residues: CASSQGGVGNTIYF. The CDR3 bases are TGTGCCAGCAGCCAAGGGGGCGTTGGAAACACCATATATTTT. The chain joins TRBV7-9 to TRBJ1-3; 7 bases align to TRBD1. The CDR3 runs 14 residues. The V and J ends lost 5 bases and 3 bases, in that order; junction bases with no gene match: 4. CDR1 is SEHNR and CDR2 is FQNEAQ in the germline V gene (reference sequence).